One sample yielded the 24 T cell receptor beta chains listed below, sequenced in a study of identical twins. MiXCR was run by TCRdb on the 5' RACE reads, yielding one entry per CDR3 protein. The table lists 510,000 or so distinct CDR3 sequences, roughly 15% of them singletons. This same sample was also part of a study on yellow fever vaccine responses in identical twins.

Sequencing input: CD4+ T cells sorted from blood. The receptors stem from a woman in her late teens or twenties in good health.

This chain uses TRBV3-1 with TRBJ2-3; D may be TRBD2 (5 bases). The length of the CDR3 is 16 residues. Germline V CDR1 and CDR2: LGHDT, YNNKEL (reference sequence). V lost 4 bases and J 2 bases, leaving 16 bases between the germline ends. CDR3 amino acids: CASSPPSSRNTDTQYF. In nucleotides, the CDR3 is TGTGCCAGCAGCCCACCCTCTAGCAGGAACACAGATACGCAGTATTTT.

The CDR3 nucleotides read TGTGCCAGCAGTTTATCGGTTGGACAGGGGACTGGATTAGCGGGAGGGCCGACTTGGCGTGAGCAGTTCTTC. Protein sequence: CASSLSVGQGTGLAGGPTWREQFF. The V gene is TRBV28, the J gene TRBJ2-1; TRBD2 aligns across 11 bases. The CDR3 has 24 residues. V was clipped by 1 base and J by 9 bases; unmatched bases: 32. Germline lookup yields CDR1 MDHEN and CDR2 SYDVKM.

The chain couples TRBV20-1 to TRBJ2-2; possibly TRBD2 for D (6 bases). This CDR3 is 14 amino acids long. V dropped 3 bases and J dropped 3 bases, with 11 bases sitting between them. Germline CDR1 reads DFQATT; CDR2 reads SNEGSKA (reference sequence). In nucleotides, the CDR3 is TGCAGTGCTAGTCTCGCGGGGCACACCGGGGAGCTGTTTTTT. Translating it yields CSASLAGHTGELFF.

The chain has TRBV5-1 and TRBJ2-3; TRBD1 matches 7 bases. Germline lookup yields CDR1 SGHRS and CDR2 YFSETQ. The length of the CDR3 is 15 residues. The trim removed 0 bases at V and 4 bases at J, leaving 5 bases unmatched. CDR3 sequence (DNA): TGCGCCAGCAGCTTGGGGGACAGAGTAGCAGATACGCAGTATTTT. It codes for CASSLGDRVADTQYF.

The table lists this clonotype with a few counts. The chain couples TRBV12-3 or TRBV12-4 to TRBJ1-3; D gene ambiguous. The CDR3 runs to 14 residues. With 3 bases removed from V and 4 bases from J, the gap between germline ends came to 10 bases. CDR3 in DNA: TGTGCCAGCAGTTTGGGTCCCCCCGGAAACACCATATATTTT. The encoded protein is CASSLGPPGNTIYF.

The CDR3 sequence is CASRNAGTSGNEQFF. CDR3 sequence (DNA): TGTGCCAGCAGAAATGCCGGGACTAGCGGCAATGAGCAGTTCTTC. V and J are TRBV28 and TRBJ2-1; TRBD2 agrees at 11 bases. The CDR3 consists of 15 residues. Germline V lookup: CDR1 MDHEN, CDR2 SYDVKM. The J segment lost 6 bases and the V segment lost 6 bases, leaving 7 bases of the junction unmatched.

The table lists this clonotype with a few counts. V is TRBV20-1 and J is TRBJ2-3; 10 bases match TRBD2. V shed 3 bases, J shed 3 bases, and the junction held 9 bases outside the gene matches. The CDR3 is 16 amino acids. Germline CDR1 DFQATT, CDR2 SNEGSKA (reference sequence). CDR3 DNA: TGCAGTGCTAGGATAGCGGGGGGACACATTACAGATACGCAGTATTTT. The encoded protein is CSARIAGGHITDTQYF.

This chain joins TRBV28 and TRBJ2-7, with 11 bases identical to TRBD1. In germline, CDR1 is MDHEN, CDR2 SYDVKM. Trimming cost V 2 bases and J 5 bases; bases outside gene matches: 8. This CDR3 has 16 amino acids. The CDR3 is CASSLSGQGASHEQYV. For the CDR3, the DNA is TGTGCCAGCAGTTTAAGTGGACAGGGGGCATCCCACGAGCAGTACGTC.

This chain connects TRBV29-1 to TRBJ2-7; TRBD2 aligns across 7 bases. CDR3 length equals 14 residues. Trimming at V came to 3 bases and at J to 3 bases, leaving 8 bases not matched to a gene. Germline V CDR1 and CDR2: SQVTM, ANQGSEA. CDR3: CSVDEAGAGYEQYF. Here the CDR3 DNA reads TGCAGCGTTGACGAGGCGGGAGCGGGCTACGAGCAGTACTTC.

This clonotype occurred a few times. The V call is TRBV10-3, the J call TRBJ2-1, with D perhaps TRBD2 (6 bases). Per germline, CDR1 ENHRY and CDR2 SYGVKD. V was cut by 4 bases and J by 6 bases, with 22 bases left in between. The CDR3 consists of 17 residues. The CDR3 spells CAISATSTEKYVNEQFF. DNA for the CDR3: TGTGCCATCAGTGCGACTAGTACAGAGAAATACGTCAATGAGCAGTTCTTC.

This clonotype was seen a few times. CDR3 loop: CASSLGTGQLHNEQFF. CDR3 in DNA: TGCGCCAGCAGCTTGGGGACGGGACAGTTACACAATGAGCAGTTCTTC. The chain uses TRBV5-1 and TRBJ2-1; 7 positions match TRBD1. CDR1 SGHRS and CDR2 YFSETQ come from the germline V gene. The junction had 8 bases not matched to a gene; V was cut back by 0 bases and J by 5 bases. The CDR3 covers 16 residues. The full variable domain, with the rest looked up from reference TRBV5-1 and TRBJ2-1, is KAGVTQTPRYLIKTRGQQVTLSCSPISGHRSVSWYQQTPGQGLQFLFEYFSETQRNKGNFPGRFSGRQFSNSRSEMNVSTLELGDSALYLCASSLGTGQLHNEQFFGPGTRLTVL.

This clonotype was counted ten times or more. The V and J genes are TRBV6-5 and TRBJ1-2; no reliable D call. The CDR3 is 11 amino acids. Germline loops: CDR1 MNHEY, CDR2 SVGAGI. The V end lost 0 bases, the J end lost 9 bases, and 5 bases lay between the germline ends. DNA of the CDR3: TGTGCCAGCAGTTACTCGGGCAGCTACACCTTC. Its translation is CASSYSGSYTF.

The rearrangement uses TRBV6-1 and TRBJ2-7; D is possibly TRBD2 (6 bases). Germline V gene lookup returns CDR1 MNHNS and CDR2 SASEGT. CDR3 size: 17 residues. The CDR3 here is CASSAGVAGIVSYELYV. The CDR3 DNA follows: TGTGCCAGCAGTGCCGGGGTGGCGGGGATAGTATCCTACGAGCTGTACGTC.

This clonotype turned up a few times. This chain uses TRBV5-1 with TRBJ1-2; 8 bases fit TRBD1. The length of the CDR3 is 15 residues. Germline V gene sequence: CDR1 SGHRS, CDR2 YFSETQ. V shed 0 bases and J 5 bases; nucleotides not matched to a gene: 6. CDR3 DNA: TGCGCCAGCAGCTTGGCCGGGACAGGAGCGTATGGCTACACCTTC. Its protein is CASSLAGTGAYGYTF.

This rearrangement joins TRBV7-3 to TRBJ2-7; D might be TRBD1 (6 bases). Deletions cut 2 bases from V and 6 bases from J, with 14 bases between. The CDR3 sequence is 14 residues long. From germline, CDR1 is SGHTA and CDR2 FQGTGA. CDR3 DNA: TGTGCCAGCAGCTTAGGACAGCCGAGGAGCGAGCAGTACTTC. Translation: CASSLGQPRSEQYF.

This clonotype was recorded a few times. V and J are TRBV5-1 and TRBJ2-5; D may be TRBD2 (5 bases). The CDR3 consists of 14 residues. From germline, CDR1 is SGHRS and CDR2 YFSETQ. Trimming stripped 4 bases from V and 5 bases from J, with 15 bases between. The CDR3 DNA is TGCGCCAGCAGCCCGCAGACGAGGAGGGAGACCCAGTACTTC. Translation gives CASSPQTRRETQYF.

This clonotype was counted only a few times. In nucleotides, the CDR3 is TGTGCCAGCAGTTTAGAGAGCGGGAGAGTCGACGAGCAGTACTTC. Its protein is CASSLESGRVDEQYF. The J gene is TRBJ2-7, the V gene TRBV12-3 or TRBV12-4; 8 positions match TRBD2. V shed 1 base, J shed 5 bases, and the junction held 7 bases outside the gene matches. There are 15 residues in the CDR3.

The chain couples TRBV5-1 to TRBJ2-5; TRBD1 matches at 11 bases. In germline, CDR1 is SGHRS, CDR2 YFSETQ. V was pared by 0 bases and J by 4 bases, with 2 bases of the junction left unmatched. The CDR3 loop spans 15 amino acids. The CDR3: CASSLVGTGGETQYF. In nucleotides, the CDR3 is TGCGCCAGCAGCTTGGTAGGGACAGGGGGAGAGACCCAGTACTTC.

The chain uses TRBV29-1 and TRBJ1-2; 10 bases match TRBD1. The V segment lost 5 bases and the J segment 2 bases; nucleotides outside the gene matches: 2. CDR1 and CDR2 (germline): SQVTM, ANQGSEA. The CDR3 consists of 13 residues. CDR3 in amino acids: CSVPGQGNYGYTF. The DNA for the CDR3 is TGCAGCGTTCCGGGACAGGGGAACTATGGCTACACCTTC. Full variable domain (rest looked up from reference TRBV29-1 and TRBJ1-2): SAVISQKPSRDICQRGTSLTIQCQVDSQVTMMFWYRQQPGQSLTLIATANQGSEATYESGFVIDKFPISRPNLTFSTLTVSNMSPEDSSIYLCSVPGQGNYGYTFGSGTRLTVV.

This clonotype was observed a handful of times. The chain is built from TRBV3-1 and TRBJ2-5; TRBD1 or TRBD2 may be the D gene (5 bases each). The CDR3 is made up of 14 amino acids. Germline loops: CDR1 LGHDT, CDR2 YNNKEL (reference sequence). With 4 bases removed from V and 5 bases from J, the gap between germline ends came to 14 bases. CDR3 loop: CASSLSRGDETQYF. In nucleotides, the CDR3 is TGTGCCAGCAGCCTTTCAAGAGGGGATGAGACCCAGTACTTC.

The V gene is TRBV3-1, the J gene TRBJ1-1, with 8 positions matching TRBD1. The J segment lost 8 bases and the V segment lost 0 bases, leaving 8 bases of the junction unmatched. This CDR3 has 15 amino acids. CDR1 is LGHDT, CDR2 YNNKEL, per germline (reference sequence). The CDR3 DNA reads as TGTGCCAGCAGCCAAGATCTCGGACAGGGCGGCGAAGCTTTCTTT. Protein: CASSQDLGQGGEAFF.

There are a few counts of this clonotype. The J gene is TRBJ2-4, the V gene TRBV6-5; maybe TRBD1 (7 bases). Germline V gene data show CDR1 as MNHEY and CDR2 as SVGAGI. The CDR3 totals 17 residues. V lost 4 bases, J lost 0 bases, and 16 bases lay in between. CDR3 DNA: TGTGCCAGCAGTTCCCGCGGGACAGCCCTAGCCAAAAACATTCAGTACTTC. It codes for CASSSRGTALAKNIQYF.

The sample holds a few counts of this clonotype. In nucleotides, the CDR3 is TGCGCCAGCAGCTTGGGAGGCCTAGCGGACGGGCACAATGAGCAGTTCTTC. Amino acids: CASSLGGLADGHNEQFF. This chain links TRBV5-1 with TRBJ2-1; 7 bases line up with TRBD2. Germline-derived CDR1 and CDR2 are SGHRS and YFSETQ. Losses at the gene ends were 0 bases for V and 5 bases for J; bases not matched to a gene: 11. The CDR3 has 17 residues.

The rearrangement links TRBV10-3 to TRBJ2-7; 7 nucleotides match TRBD1. The trim removed 2 bases at V and 3 bases at J, leaving 16 bases unmatched. Per the germline V gene, CDR1 is ENHRY and CDR2 is SYGVKD. CDR3 length: 18 amino acids. The CDR3 region has the DNA TGTGCCATCAGTGAGCTACAGGGGAAGTCCCTTTTTCTCTACGAGCAGTACGTC. It encodes CAISELQGKSLFLYEQYV.